What follows are 26 T cell receptor beta chains derived from one specimen sequenced in a study of technical replicates of blood from a few donors. The repertoire was sequenced with immunoSEQ multiplex PCR; TCRdb's copy has only in-frame clones and lacks some. The table shows 60,000 to 80,000 clones, with approximately 89% occurring only once. Material: PBMCs. These receptors all come from a human donor in good health. Some clones in this sample may be carry-over from other donors' samples.

This chain uses TRBV7-2 with TRBJ2-3, with D unclear. The germline V and J ends were trimmed by 5 bases and 4 bases, with 10 bases remaining between them. The CDR3 extends over 13 amino acids. Germline CDR1 reads SGHTA; CDR2 reads FQGNSA. CDR3 DNA sequence: TGTGCCAGCAGCGCCCAGTTTTCAGATACGCAGTATTTT. Amino acids: CASSAQFSDTQYF. Variable domain in full (rest from reference TRBV7-2 and TRBJ2-3): GAGVSQSPSNKVTEKGKDVELRCDPISGHTALYWYRQSLGQGLEFLIYFQGNSAPDKSGLPSDRFSAERTGGSVSTLTIQRTQQEDSAVYLCASSAQFSDTQYFGPGTRLTVL.

The chain recombines TRBV7-8 with TRBJ2-5, with D perhaps TRBD1 (5 bases). CDR3 length: 14 residues. Deletions cut 4 bases from V and 6 bases from J, with 15 bases between. Germline V gene data show CDR1 as SGHVS and CDR2 as FQNEAQ. CDR3 loop: CASSYTGPRQTQYF. DNA of the CDR3: TGTGCCAGCAGCTATACAGGCCCTAGGCAGACCCAGTACTTC.

The chain recombines TRBV2 with TRBJ1-2; possible D gene TRBD1, 6 bases. This CDR3 contains 15 residues. CDR1 SNHLY and CDR2 FYNNEI come from the germline V gene. V shed 2 bases and J shed 4 bases, with 14 bases lying between them. The CDR3 spells CASSETTGYGYGYTF. The CDR3 bases are TGTGCCAGCAGTGAAACCACAGGGTACGGCTATGGCTACACCTTC.

The count of this clone is one. The chain employs TRBV7-2 and TRBJ2-1, with D perhaps TRBD1 (6 bases). There are 14 residues in the CDR3. V dropped 3 bases and J dropped 4 bases, with 10 bases sitting between them. Germline-derived CDR1 and CDR2 are SGHTA and FQGNSA. The CDR3 spells CASSFEQGYNEQFF. Written as DNA, the CDR3 is TGTGCCAGCAGCTTTGAACAGGGATACAATGAGCAGTTCTTC.

The CDR3 loop is CASSEDYRSTQYF. In DNA, the CDR3 is TGTGCCAGCAGTGAGGATTACAGGTCCACGCAGTATTTT. The chain recombines TRBV2 with TRBJ2-3, with a weak D call TRBD1 (5 bases). Trimming left V 3 bases short and J 9 bases short, with 13 bases between. Germline CDR1 reads SNHLY; CDR2 reads FYNNEI. The CDR3 is 13 residues long.

With regard to this clone: Other DNA sequences in this sample translate to the same CDR3. The V call is TRBV5-4, the J call TRBJ1-2; D is unresolved. The germline V gene encodes CDR1 SGHNT and CDR2 YYREEE (reference sequence). V was shortened by 1 base and J by 0 bases, with 4 bases between the two germline ends. The CDR3 is 13 amino acids. The chain's CDR3 is CASSLTANYGYTF. CDR3 sequence (DNA): TGTGCCAGCAGCTTGACAGCTAACTATGGCTACACCTTC.

The CDR3 region is CASSLAEAGTYEQYF. The DNA for the CDR3 is TGTGCCAGCAGCTTAGCGGAAGCAGGGACCTACGAGCAGTACTTC. The chain employs TRBV7-2 and TRBJ2-7; D is perhaps TRBD1 (5 bases). In germline, CDR1 is SGHTA, CDR2 FQGNSA. The V and J ends lost 0 bases and 2 bases respectively, with 11 bases between them. The CDR3 is made up of 15 amino acids. Filled out from reference TRBV7-2 and TRBJ2-7, the complete variable domain reads GAGVSQSPSNKVTEKGKDVELRCDPISGHTALYWYRQSLGQGLEFLIYFQGNSAPDKSGLPSDRFSAERTGGSVSTLTIQRTQQEDSAVYLCASSLAEAGTYEQYFGPGTRLTVT.

The chain recombines TRBV28 with TRBJ2-3, with D tentatively TRBD1 (6 bases). The germline V gene encodes CDR1 MDHEN and CDR2 SYDVKM. With 7 bases removed from V and 3 bases from J, the gap between germline ends came to 14 bases. CDR3 length: 14 amino acids. CDR3 nucleotide sequence: TGTGCCAGCAATACGAGGGGGAGTACAGATACGCAGTATTTT. Its translation is CASNTRGSTDTQYF.

The V gene is TRBV18, the J gene TRBJ2-7; D unclear. V lost 1 base, J lost 0 bases, and 10 bases lay in between. Germline V CDR1 and CDR2: KGHSH, LQKENI. The CDR3 contains 15 residues. The DNA for the CDR3 is TGTGCCAGCTCACCACTTACGGGTAGCTCCTACGAGCAGTACTTC. Encoded protein: CASSPLTGSSYEQYF.

This chain connects TRBV6-5 to TRBJ1-2; possibly TRBD1 for D (5 bases). Trimming stripped 2 bases from V and 8 bases from J, with 18 bases between. This CDR3 region has 15 residues. CDR1 is MNHEY, CDR2 SVGAGI, per germline. As DNA, the CDR3 is TGTGCCAGCAGTTACGGTGGATGGGGCGGAGGGGGCTACACCTTC. Translation: CASSYGGWGGGGYTF.

This clone was counted between two and nine times. The J gene is TRBJ1-1, the V gene TRBV12-5, with 9 positions matching TRBD1. The germline V gene encodes CDR1 LGHNT and CDR2 FRNRAP. This CDR3 comprises 15 residues. With 3 bases clipped from V and 3 bases from J, the junction kept 5 bases outside the gene matches. The CDR3 protein is CASGFGGQGDTEAFF. DNA for the CDR3: TGTGCTAGTGGTTTCGGGGGACAGGGAGACACTGAAGCTTTCTTT.

This chain joins TRBV6-5 and TRBJ2-7; D gene unclear. With 0 bases removed from V and 3 bases from J, the gap between germline ends came to 9 bases. CDR1 MNHEY and CDR2 SVGAGI come from the germline V gene. There are 14 residues in the CDR3. CDR3 DNA: TGTGCCAGCAGTTACTCGACTCTACACTACGAGCAGTACTTC. Residues: CASSYSTLHYEQYF.

This clone has a single count. The chain combines TRBV21-1 with TRBJ1-5; no check of the table's D call, TRBD1, against the DNA was made. TRBV21-1 is a pseudogene segment. The CDR3 is made up of 16 amino acids. CDR3: CASSRKADRCNQPQHF. CDR3 nucleotide sequence: TGTGCCAGCAGCAGAAAGGCCGACAGGTGCAATCAGCCCCAGCATTTT.

The rearrangement links TRBV6-1 to TRBJ2-5; TRBD1 might be the D (6 bases). CDR1 MNHNS and CDR2 SASEGT come from the germline V gene. V was shortened by 6 bases and J by 5 bases, with 19 bases between the two germline ends. The CDR3 consists of 15 residues. CDR3 sequence: CASSPRRAGEETQYF. The CDR3 bases are TGTGCCAGCAGCCCTCGAAGGGCAGGGGAGGAGACCCAGTACTTC.

The chain couples TRBV4-3 to TRBJ1-2; TRBD1 matches 12 bases. Per the germline V gene, CDR1 is LGHNA and CDR2 is YSLEER. Trimming at V came to 3 bases and at J to 8 bases, leaving 7 bases not matched to a gene. The CDR3 runs 15 residues. The CDR3 reads CASSQSGQGARGYTF. The CDR3 DNA is TGCGCCAGCAGCCAGTCGGGACAGGGGGCGCGAGGCTACACCTTC.

The genes are TRBV7-7 and TRBJ2-1, with 9 bases that match TRBD2. CDR1 is SSHAT, CDR2 FNYEAQ, per germline (reference sequence). The CDR3 covers 13 residues. V was pared by 5 bases and J by 8 bases, with 4 bases of the junction left unmatched. The CDR3 reads CASSPGLAYEQFF. The CDR3 DNA sequence: TGTGCCAGCAGCCCGGGACTAGCATATGAGCAGTTCTTC.

V is TRBV5-1 and J is TRBJ2-4; 7 bases map to TRBD1. The trim removed 0 bases at V and 3 bases at J, leaving 9 bases unmatched. Per the germline V gene, CDR1 is SGHRS and CDR2 is YFSETQ. The length of the CDR3 is 17 residues. Here the CDR3 reads CASSLVSRGSNKNIQYF. CDR3 nucleotide sequence: TGCGCCAGCAGCTTGGTTTCCAGGGGGTCGAACAAAAACATTCAGTACTTC.

The chain recombines TRBV19 with TRBJ1-2, with D possibly TRBD1 on 6 matching bases. The CDR3 sequence is 14 residues long. V lost 4 bases and J lost 3, with 12 bases in between. From germline, CDR1 is LNHDA and CDR2 SQIVND (reference sequence). The CDR3 DNA is TGTGCCAGTAGTACCTCAACAGGGTACTATGGCTACACCTTC. As protein: CASSTSTGYYGYTF.

This chain connects TRBV4-2 to TRBJ1-2; tentatively, D is TRBD1 (5 bases). The CDR3 runs 16 residues. Germline V lookup: CDR1 LGHNA, CDR2 YNFKEQ. Trimming cost V 1 base and J 6 bases, with 18 bases left between them. CDR3 sequence reads: CASSQAWGQSVDGYTF. In nucleotides, the CDR3 is TGTGCCAGCAGCCAAGCTTGGGGCCAAAGCGTCGATGGCTACACCTTC.

The chain recombines TRBV5-1 with TRBJ1-1; a weak D match, TRBD1 (5 bases). V shed 6 bases and J shed 5 bases, with 17 bases lying between them. Looked up from germline, CDR1 is SGHRS and CDR2 is YFSETQ. CDR3 size: 14 residues. In DNA form, the CDR3 reads TGCGCCAGCACCCCAGGGCTGGGCGGAACTGAAGCTTTCTTT. It specifies CASTPGLGGTEAFF.

This chain links TRBV19 with TRBJ2-1; D may be TRBD2 (7 bases). Trimming removed 5 bases at V and 4 bases at J, with 12 bases between. From germline, CDR1 is LNHDA and CDR2 SQIVND (reference sequence). CDR3 size: 14 residues. The CDR3 bases are TGTGCCAGTAGTTTGGGGGGGGCTTACAATGAGCAGTTCTTC. Translating gives CASSLGGAYNEQFF. The complete variable domain, with remaining parts taken from reference TRBV19 and TRBJ2-1, reads DGGITQSPKYLFRKEGQNVTLSCEQNLNHDAMYWYRQDPGQGLRLIYYSQIVNDFQKGDIAEGYSVSREKKESFPLTVTSAQKNPTAFYLCASSLGGAYNEQFFGPGTRLTVL.

CDR3 in DNA: TGTGCCAGCAGCCCAGCGGGGGGTGAGGGCGAGCAGTACTTC. Translated, it gives CASSPAGGEGEQYF. This rearrangement joins TRBV7-9 to TRBJ2-7, with 9 nucleotides matching TRBD2. Germline assignment: CDR1 SEHNR and CDR2 FQNEAQ (reference sequence). CDR3 length: 14 amino acids. The V segment lost 5 bases and the J segment 6 bases; nucleotides outside the gene matches: 8.

The rearrangement links TRBV5-4 to TRBJ2-7, with 7 bases matching TRBD1. The CDR3 has 15 residues. The ends lost 4 bases at V and 0 bases at J; junction bases unmatched: 7. In germline, CDR1 is SGHNT, CDR2 YYREEE (reference sequence). Written as DNA, the CDR3 is TGTGCCAGCAGCCCGGACAGGAGTACCTCCTACGAGCAGTACTTC. It codes for CASSPDRSTSYEQYF.

The V gene is TRBV5-1, the J gene TRBJ2-1; D might be TRBD2 (6 bases). The CDR3 has 15 residues. The ends were cut back, 7 bases at V and 0 bases at J, with 14 bases in the middle. The germline V gene has CDR1 SGHRS and CDR2 YFSETQ. The CDR3 nucleotides read TGCGCCAGCCGCCCGCTGACTAGCTCCTACAATGAGCAGTTCTTC. Encoded protein: CASRPLTSSYNEQFF. The complete variable domain, with remaining parts taken from reference TRBV5-1 and TRBJ2-1, reads KAGVTQTPRYLIKTRGQQVTLSCSPISGHRSVSWYQQTPGQGLQFLFEYFSETQRNKGNFPGRFSGRQFSNSRSEMNVSTLELGDSALYLCASRPLTSSYNEQFFGPGTRLTVL.

The chain joins TRBV5-5 to TRBJ2-3; the match to TRBD2 covers 7 bases. Germline lookup yields CDR1 SGHKS and CDR2 YYEKEE (reference sequence). This CDR3 has 14 residues. The V segment lost 4 bases and the J segment 3 bases; nucleotides outside the gene matches: 5. CDR3 region: CASSLGRTTDTQYF. In DNA form, the CDR3 reads TGTGCCAGCAGCCTCGGGAGGACGACAGATACGCAGTATTTT.

The chain combines TRBV7-2 with TRBJ2-1; TRBD2 matches 9 bases. V shed 1 base, J shed 6 bases, and the junction held 4 bases outside the gene matches. The CDR3 sequence is 15 residues long. The germline gives CDR1 SGHTA, CDR2 FQGNSA. Here the CDR3 reads CASSLGLAGTNEQFF. As DNA, the CDR3 is TGTGCCAGCAGCTTAGGGCTAGCGGGGACCAATGAGCAGTTCTTC.